The clone carrying this TCR beta chain was seen many times. Its antigen remains unidentified. From germline, CDR1 is ENHRY and CDR2 SYGVKD. The V end was cut by 3 bases, the J end by 4 bases, with 7 bases between. The CDR3 has 13 amino acids. The data derive from a study of T cells in Graves' hyperthyroidism and ophthalmopathy. General study results and limits: Ophthalmopathy and stable hyperthyroidism were separated by a 13 V-J model. Most thyroid clonotypes expanded above 0.001 appeared in blood too.

Ophthalmopathy patients showed a Clinical Activity Score of at least 3, NOSPECS grade of at least 4 and duration under 3 months. Amplified regions were TCR beta CDR3 sequences from RNA transcripts. First-round RT-PCR of the TCR CDR3 relied on the HTBI primer set. Each CDR3 protein is one row after TCRdb ran MiXCR on the multiplex PCR reads. This sample has around 600,000 distinct CDR3 sequences, with roughly 15% found just once. This chain connects TRBV10-3 to TRBJ1-5; no definite D call. This receptor was identified in a woman aged 50 to 65 with Graves' ophthalmopathy. Material for sequencing was blood. The DNA for the CDR3 is TGTGCCATCAGTGACGGACGGAATCAGCCCCAGCATTTT. Protein sequence: CAISDGRNQPQHF.